This paragraph covers one T cell receptor (beta chain) sequence. The sample comes from a study of CD8 T cells in ankylosing spondylitis. TCRdb analysed the 5' RACE reads with MiXCR anew, one entry per CDR3 protein. The sample records 350,000 to 400,000 distinct CDR3 sequences, more than 20% being singletons. Germline-derived CDR1 and CDR2 are MGHRA and YSYEKL. Trimming shortened V by 4 bases and J by 0 bases, and 7 bases separated the two germline ends. This CDR3 comprises 14 residues. The clonotype comes from a male donor with ankylosing spondylitis or in good health (not recorded which). The sequenced sample consisted of blood, either unsorted or a sorted T cell fraction (not recorded which). The chain carries TRBV4-1 and TRBJ1-5; D is perhaps TRBD1 (6 bases). The CDR3 DNA follows: TGCGCCAGCAGCCCGGACAGTAGCAATCAGCCCCAGCATTTT. As protein: CASSPDSSNQPQHF.